This T cell receptor beta chain was observed in a study of glioma-infiltrating T cells after dendritic cell vaccination. This CDR3 has 14 residues. Germline V gives CDR1 SGHKS, CDR2 YYEKEE (reference sequence). V was clipped by 4 bases and J by 2 bases, with 12 bases between them. Input was 1.5 to 2.5 ug genomic DNA, or all available if less. Generated by immunoSEQ multiplex PCR, the TCRdb table keeps only in-frame clones and is missing some. The data show 100,000 to 120,000 clones, roughly 89% seen once. Whole-study findings and limits: Survival was not directly related to TCR clonality in these patients.

Time point meaning: after dendritic cell vaccination, including at tumor progression/relapse. In the case of this clone: The antigen is undetermined.

The specimen comprised blood, sampled after dendritic cell vaccination. This receptor was obtained from a human donor with glioblastoma. The V gene is TRBV5-5, the J gene TRBJ1-1; the D gene is possibly TRBD1 (6 bases). The CDR3 loop reads CASSQMGANTEAFF. Written as DNA, the CDR3 is TGTGCCAGCAGCCAAATGGGGGCAAACACTGAAGCTTTCTTT.